This is a list of T cell receptor beta chains from one sample in a study of control samples from healthy donors and cancer patients. Here immunoSEQ multiplex PCR was the method, and the copy in TCRdb shows in-frame clones only, minus some. The sample shows fewer than 200,000 clones, about 91% of them seen only once. Material: blood. The origin of the receptors is a woman between 25 and 40 years old in good health. The CDR3 runs from the conserved cysteine through the conserved F or W. D genes are given only for firm matches. Clone size is shown for a subset of rows, as once, few, many or a class of expanded clone.

abundance | j_gene | v_gene | d_gene | CDR3aa | CDR3nt
. | TRBJ2-3 | TRBV6-5 | . | CASTPTEGDTQYF | TGTGCCAGCACTCCGACTGAAGGGGATACGCAGTATTTT
. | TRBJ2-7 | TRBV3-1/TRBV3-2 | . | CASSQTRRAYEQYF | TGTGCCAGCAGCCAGACGCGTCGGGCCTACGAGCAGTACTTC
once | TRBJ1-6 | TRBV5-1 | . | CASSLAEVQSPLHF | TGCGCCAGCAGCTTGGCCGAGGTCCAGTCACCCCTCCACTTT
. | TRBJ2-5 | TRBV11-3 | . | CASSPRTDPGRQYF | TGTGCCAGCAGCCCCCGGACAGACCCAGGTCGCCAGTACTTC
. | TRBJ2-2 | TRBV18 | TRBD2 | CASSPDTWGGSSGELFF | TGTGCCAGCTCACCCGACACGTGGGGGGGATCGTCCGGGGAGCTGTTTTTT
. | TRBJ2-3 | TRBV11-2 | . | CASSLTTADTQYF | TGTGCCAGCAGCTTGACTACCGCAGATACGCAGTATTTT
. | TRBJ1-6 | TRBV5-1 | . | CASSLDMRGMGSPLHF | TGCGCCAGCAGCTTGGATATGAGGGGAATGGGGTCACCCCTCCACTTT
. | TRBJ1-2 | TRBV6-1 | . | CASSEAGIAGYTF | TGTGCCAGCAGTGAAGCAGGGATTGCGGGCTACACCTTC
. | TRBJ1-1 | TRBV27 | . | CASSPLQRNTEAFF | TGTGCCAGCAGTCCACTACAGAGGAACACTGAAGCTTTCTTT
. | TRBJ1-6 | TRBV30 | TRBD1 | CAWSGQGAYPPLHF | TGTGCCTGGAGTGGGCAGGGGGCATATCCACCCCTCCACTTT
once | TRBJ2-4 | TRBV19 | . | CASSKWTDQDKNIQYF | TGTGCCAGTAGTAAGTGGACAGACCAAGACAAAAACATTCAGTACTTC
once | TRBJ1-2 | TRBV21-1 | . | CASTEKRNQPGYTF | TGTGCCAGCACTGAAAAAAGGAACCAGCCGGGCTACACCTTC
. | TRBJ2-7 | TRBV6-1 | . | CASSEGISYSYEQYF | TGTGCCAGCAGTGAAGGTATTAGCTATTCCTACGAGCAGTACTTC
. | TRBJ2-1 | TRBV6-5 | . | CASSYSILGLLLQFF | TGTGCCAGCAGTTACTCGATTCTCGGGCTTCTCTTGCAGTTCTTC
. | TRBJ1-5 | TRBV23-1 | . | CASSQFTGPLENQPQHF | TGCGCCAGCAGTCAATTCACGGGGCCCTTAGAAAATCAGCCCCAGCATTTT
. | TRBJ1-5 | TRBV19 | . | CASSIRGDSNQPQHF | TGTGCCAGTAGTATAAGGGGAGATAGCAATCAGCCCCAGCATTTT
. | TRBJ2-2 | TRBV19 | . | CASSRGLRASGELFF | TGTGCCAGTAGCCGGGGACTTCGGGCGTCGGGGGAGCTGTTTTTT
once | TRBJ2-5 | TRBV3-1/TRBV3-2 | TRBD1 | CASSQPGQEQETQYF | TGTGCCAGCAGCCAACCAGGACAGGAGCAAGAGACCCAGTACTTC
. | TRBJ1-6 | TRBV19 | . | CASSNLAGSYNSPLHF | TGTGCCAGTAGTAACCTGGCCGGCTCCTATAATTCACCCCTCCACTTT
. | TRBJ2-2 | TRBV30 | . | CAWSGSSGELFF | TGTGCCTGGAGTGGGAGTTCCGGGGAGCTGTTTTTT
. | TRBJ2-1 | TRBV2 | TRBD1 | CASSRTGSYNEQFF | TGTGCCAGCAGTCGGACAGGGAGTTACAATGAGCAGTTCTTC
. | TRBJ1-1 | TRBV2 | TRBD1 | CASKYAGGLMNTEAFF | TGTGCCAGCAAGTACGCAGGGGGCCTCATGAACACTGAAGCTTTCTTT
. | TRBJ1-1 | TRBV19 | . | CASMPRQSLSPSTEAFF | TGTGCCAGTATGCCCAGGCAGTCCTTAAGTCCCTCCACTGAAGCTTTCTTT
. | TRBJ2-7 | TRBV6-5 | TRBD2 | CASNLAGSIEQYF | TGTGCCAGCAACCTAGCGGGGTCTATCGAGCAGTACTTC
. | TRBJ2-1 | TRBV14 | . | CASSQLSSYNEQFF | TGTGCCAGCAGCCAATTGTCTTCCTACAATGAGCAGTTCTTC
. | TRBJ2-1 | TRBV27 | . | CASSPLGAEYNEQFF | TGTGCCAGCAGTCCCCTTGGAGCAGAGTACAATGAGCAGTTCTTC
. | TRBJ1-3 | TRBV5-1 | . | CASSGGTPGNTIYF | TGCGCCAGCAGCGGAGGGACGCCTGGAAACACCATATATTTT
. | TRBJ2-1 | TRBV28 | TRBD2 | CASSLLAGGGEQFF | TGTGCCAGCAGTTTACTAGCGGGAGGGGGTGAGCAGTTCTTC
. | TRBJ2-3 | TRBV28 | . | CASSTQGGGTGTQYF | TGTGCCAGCAGCACACAGGGCGGGGGAACAGGTACGCAGTATTTT
. | TRBJ1-3 | TRBV7-9 | . | CASSFWGGNTGNTIYF | TGTGCCAGCAGCTTTTGGGGGGGAAACACCGGAAACACCATATATTTT
. | TRBJ2-3 | TRBV19 | . | CASSNKATDTQYF | TGTGCCAGTAGTAACAAGGCGACAGATACGCAGTATTTT
. | TRBJ2-2 | TRBV10-3 | . | CAITPKSTVGPNTGELFF | TGTGCCATCACCCCGAAATCAACGGTGGGGCCGAACACCGGGGAGCTGTTTTTT
. | TRBJ2-2 | TRBV28 | TRBD2 | CASSFSGRAFLAGELFF | TGTGCCAGCAGTTTTAGCGGGAGGGCCTTTTTGGCCGGGGAGCTGTTTTTT
. | TRBJ2-6 | TRBV30 | . | CAWTAGLNVLTF | TGTGCCTGGACGGCAGGCCTCAACGTCCTGACTTTC
. | TRBJ2-1 | TRBV3-1/TRBV3-2 | . | CASRGLSEQFF | TGTGCCAGCAGGGGACTCAGTGAGCAGTTCTTC
. | TRBJ1-1 | TRBV30 | . | CAWSWGGNTEAFF | TGTGCCTGGTCGTGGGGGGGGAACACTGAAGCTTTCTTT
few | TRBJ2-1 | TRBV4-1 | . | CASKAGQASYNEQFF | TGCGCCAGCAAGGCGGGGCAGGCTTCCTACAATGAGCAGTTCTTC
. | TRBJ2-3 | TRBV14 | TRBD2 | CASSLAGGRTDTQYF | TGTGCCAGCAGCCTAGCGGGGGGACGCACAGATACGCAGTATTTT
. | TRBJ2-1 | TRBV6-1 | . | CASSEVGATSSEQFF | TGTGCCAGCAGTGAAGTTGGGGCTACTTCGAGTGAGCAGTTCTTC
. | TRBJ2-1 | TRBV5-1 | TRBD1 | CASSSDLGTGGLNEQFF | TGCGCCAGCAGCTCGGACCTTGGGACAGGGGGTTTGAATGAGCAGTTCTTC
once | TRBJ2-1 | TRBV3-1/TRBV3-2 | TRBD2 | CASSPQRGLASNEQFF | TGTGCCAGCAGCCCCCAGAGGGGACTAGCCTCCAATGAGCAGTTCTTC
. | TRBJ2-1 | TRBV27 | . | CASSFGARGVDEQFF | TGTGCCAGCAGTTTTGGGGCCAGGGGTGTCGATGAGCAGTTCTTC
. | TRBJ2-2 | TRBV5-1 | . | CASSSFQPNTGELFF | TGCGCCAGCAGCTCTTTCCAACCAAACACCGGGGAGCTGTTTTTT
. | TRBJ1-3 | TRBV6-1 | . | CASSDGRASGNTIYF | TGTGCCAGCAGTGATGGCAGGGCCTCTGGAAACACCATATATTTT
once | TRBJ2-7 | TRBV3-1/TRBV3-2 | . | CASSRGTGEQGQYF | TGTGCCAGCAGCCGGGGGACGGGGGAGCAGGGGCAGTACTTC
once | TRBJ2-5 | TRBV21-1 | . | CASSKTGQGAETQYF | TGTGCCAGCAGCAAAACTGGACAGGGGGCAGAGACCCAGTACTTC
. | TRBJ1-5 | TRBV28 | . | CASRPTDRQPQHF | TGTGCCAGCAGACCTACCGACCGGCAGCCCCAGCATTTT
. | TRBJ2-2 | TRBV24-1 | . | CATSVIDGDGELFF | TGTGCCACCAGTGTTATAGATGGGGATGGGGAGCTGTTTTTT
. | TRBJ1-4 | TRBV7-2 | . | CASSRGEKLFF | TGTGCCAGCAGCCGGGGCGAAAAACTGTTTTTT
. | TRBJ2-1 | TRBV2 | TRBD2 | CASRGVAGANEQFF | TGTGCCAGCAGGGGGGTAGCGGGAGCCAATGAGCAGTTCTTC
. | TRBJ1-4 | TRBV6-5 | . | CASSRRGGGEKLFF | TGTGCCAGCAGCAGAAGGGGGGGCGGTGAAAAACTGTTTTTT
few | TRBJ1-2 | TRBV7-9 | . | CASSLMRVVADGYTF | TGTGCCAGCAGCTTAATGAGGGTCGTAGCAGATGGCTACACCTTC